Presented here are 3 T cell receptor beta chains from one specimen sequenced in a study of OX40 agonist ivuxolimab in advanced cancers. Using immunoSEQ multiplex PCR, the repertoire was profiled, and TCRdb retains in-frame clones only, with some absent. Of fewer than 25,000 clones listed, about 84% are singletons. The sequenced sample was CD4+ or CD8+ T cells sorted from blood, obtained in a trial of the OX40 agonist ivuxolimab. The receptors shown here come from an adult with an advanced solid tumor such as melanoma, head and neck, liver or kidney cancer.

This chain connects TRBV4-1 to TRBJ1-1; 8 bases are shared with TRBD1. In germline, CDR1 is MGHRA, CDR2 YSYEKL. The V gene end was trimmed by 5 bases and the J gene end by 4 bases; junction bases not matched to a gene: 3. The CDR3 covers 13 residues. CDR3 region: CASSSQGATEAFF. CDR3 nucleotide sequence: TGCGCCAGCAGCTCCCAGGGGGCCACTGAAGCTTTCTTT.

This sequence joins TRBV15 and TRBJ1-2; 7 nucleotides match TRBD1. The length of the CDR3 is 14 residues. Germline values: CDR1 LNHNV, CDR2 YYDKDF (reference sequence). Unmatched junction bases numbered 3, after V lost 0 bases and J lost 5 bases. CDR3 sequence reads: CATSRDGTAYGYTF. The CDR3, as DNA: TGTGCCACCAGCAGAGATGGGACAGCTTATGGCTACACCTTC. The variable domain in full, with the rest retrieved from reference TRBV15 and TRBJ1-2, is DAMVIQNPRYQVTQFGKPVTLSCSQTLNHNVMYWYQQKSSQAPKLLFHYYDKDFNNEADTPDNFQSRRPNTSFCFLDIRSPGLGDTAMYLCATSRDGTAYGYTFGSGTRLTVV.

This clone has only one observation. Here the CDR3 DNA reads TGTGCCAGCAGCTTAGGTTGGACAGGGGGCGCGGATACGCAGTATTTT. It translates to CASSLGWTGGADTQYF. The genes are TRBV11-2 and TRBJ2-3; 11 nucleotides match TRBD1. Losses at the gene ends were 1 base for V and 6 bases for J; bases not matched to a gene: 6. From germline, CDR1 is SGHAT and CDR2 FQNNGV. This CDR3 comprises 16 residues. The whole variable domain, remainder taken from reference TRBV11-2 and TRBJ2-3, is EAGVAQSPRYKIIEKRQSVAFWCNPISGHATLYWYQQILGQGPKLLIQFQNNGVVDDSQLPKDRFSAERLKGVDSTLKIQPAKLEDSAVYLCASSLGWTGGADTQYFGPGTRLTVL.